Following are 3 T cell receptor beta chains from one sample sequenced in a study of cytomegalovirus exposure and HLA in healthy donors. This PCR relied on a set of 60 Vbeta primers and 13 Jbeta primers. The protocol was immunoSEQ multiplex PCR, while the TCRdb copy is restricted to in-frame clones and leaves out a portion. The sample table sets out some 76,000 clones. Sequenced: PBMCs. The receptor source for this set is a female donor in good health and CMV-seropositive.

The rearrangement links TRBV2 to TRBJ2-3; D remains ambiguous. The CDR3 extends over 12 amino acids. The germline V gene encodes CDR1 SNHLY and CDR2 FYNNEI. V lost 6 bases to trimming and J lost 2 bases, with 6 bases between them. The CDR3 loop is CASRQITDTQYF. For the CDR3, the DNA is TGTGCCAGCAGGCAGATCACAGATACGCAGTATTTT.

CDR3 in amino acids: CASSLGQSNTEAFF. The DNA for the CDR3 is TGTGCCAGCAGCTTGGGACAATCGAACACTGAAGCTTTCTTT. V and J are TRBV7-9 and TRBJ1-1; tentative D call: TRBD1 (6 bases). The germline gives CDR1 SEHNR, CDR2 FQNEAQ (reference sequence). V was pared by 3 bases and J by 1 base, with 9 bases between. The CDR3 is 14 amino acids. The variable domain in full, completed from reference TRBV7-9 and TRBJ1-1, reads DTGVSQNPRHKITKRGQNVTFRCDPISEHNRLYWYRQTLGQGPEFLTYFQNEAQLEKSRLLSDRFSAERPKGSFSTLEIQRTEQGDSAMYLCASSLGQSNTEAFFGQGTRLTVV.

This chain links TRBV30 with TRBJ1-1; no firm D call. CDR1 is GTSNPN, CDR2 SVGIG, per germline (reference sequence). V gave up 2 bases and J gave up 8 bases, with 9 bases separating them. The CDR3 runs 11 residues. The CDR3 sequence is CAWSYSGEAFF. The DNA of the CDR3 is TGTGCCTGGAGTTACTCAGGCGAAGCTTTCTTT.